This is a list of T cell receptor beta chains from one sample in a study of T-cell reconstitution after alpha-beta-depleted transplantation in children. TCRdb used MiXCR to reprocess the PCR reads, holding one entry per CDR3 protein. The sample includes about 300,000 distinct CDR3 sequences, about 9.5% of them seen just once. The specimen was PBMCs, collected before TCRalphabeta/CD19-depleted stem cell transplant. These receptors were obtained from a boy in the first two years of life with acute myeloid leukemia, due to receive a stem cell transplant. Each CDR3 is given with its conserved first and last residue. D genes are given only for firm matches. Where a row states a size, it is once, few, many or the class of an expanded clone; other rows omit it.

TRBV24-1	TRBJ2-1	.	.	TGTGGCGCCAGTGATTTCTCCCGAGGTAGCTCCTACAATGAGCAGTTCTTC	CGASDFSRGSSYNEQFF
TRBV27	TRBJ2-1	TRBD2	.	TGTGCCAGCAAACTAGCGAGGGGTTCCTACAATGAGCAGTTCTTC	CASKLARGSYNEQFF
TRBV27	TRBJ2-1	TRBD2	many	TGTGCCAGCAGTTTTATCCGGGGTAGCGGGATTCGGAATGAGCAGTTCTTC	CASSFIRGSGIRNEQFF
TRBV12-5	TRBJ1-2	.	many	TGTGCTAGTGGTTCTTACCTACACCCCGGGGGCGGTTTCGATGGCTACACCTTC	CASGSYLHPGGGFDGYTF
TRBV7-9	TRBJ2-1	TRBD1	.	TGTGCCAGCAGCTCGACAGGGGCTGTCTACAATGAGCAGTTCTTC	CASSSTGAVYNEQFF
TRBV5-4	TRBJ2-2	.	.	TGTGCCAGCAGCCCGGTGGGAGGTTCCACCGGGGAGCTGTTTTTT	CASSPVGGSTGELFF
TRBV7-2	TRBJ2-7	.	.	TGTGCCAGCAGCTTGACCGGGCCCAGGGGGGCCGTCTACGAGCAGTACTTC	CASSLTGPRGAVYEQYF
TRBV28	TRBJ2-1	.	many	TGTGCCAGCAGGGAGGCCGGGGTCACAGACGGGCAGTTCTTC	CASREAGVTDGQFF
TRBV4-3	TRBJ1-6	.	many	TGCGCCAGCAGCCAAGGGGGAGGCTATAATTCACCCCTCCACTTT	CASSQGGGYNSPLHF
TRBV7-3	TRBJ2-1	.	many	TGTGCCAGCAGCTTAGCTAGCGCCAATGAGCAGTTCTTC	CASSLASANEQFF
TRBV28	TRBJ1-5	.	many	TGTGCCAGCAGCGTTACAGGGATCAATCAGCCCCAGCATTTT	CASSVTGINQPQHF
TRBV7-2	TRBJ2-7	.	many	TGTGCCAGCAGCTTAGAGAAGGGATACGAGCAGTACTTC	CASSLEKGYEQYF
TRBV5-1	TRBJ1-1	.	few	TGCGCCAGCAGCTTGGACGGGAGCGGAAGGAGAACTGAAGCTTTCTTT	CASSLDGSGRRTEAFF
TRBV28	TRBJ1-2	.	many	TGTGCCAGCAGTTACGACAGCGTTATTAACTATGGCTACACCTTC	CASSYDSVINYGYTF
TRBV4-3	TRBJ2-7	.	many	TGCGCCAGCAGCCAAGTTTATGGGACCTTCTACGAGCAGTACTTC	CASSQVYGTFYEQYF
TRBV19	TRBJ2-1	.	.	TGTGCCAGTACGCAGGGCGGGCGTAAGGCCTACAATGAGCAGTTCTTC	CASTQGGRKAYNEQFF